This passage covers 32 T cell receptor beta chains from one sample sequenced in a study of blood T cell repertoires in COVID-19 (dated by TCRdb to the early 2020s). The method was the immunoSEQ multiplex PCR assay. TCRdb's version of the immuneACCESS table is confined to in-frame rearrangements and falls short of the full clone set. An unresolved V gene accounts for under half of the shortfall where checked; the remainder is of unknown origin. Recorded for this sample are under 200,000 clones; around four fifths of them occurred a single time. The leading ten clones occupy about 14% of the sample. The sample taken for sequencing was peripheral blood. These receptors all stem from a woman in her seventies with COVID-19, enrolled during active disease.

The rearrangement joins TRBV12-5 to TRBJ2-1; D not resolved. V was clipped by 6 bases and J by 0 bases, with 9 bases between them. This CDR3 has 14 residues. Germline V lookup: CDR1 LGHNT, CDR2 FRNRAP. The CDR3 loop is CASGNPSSYNEQFF. The CDR3 bases are TGTGCTAGTGGGAACCCGAGCTCCTACAATGAGCAGTTCTTC. Full variable domain (remainder filled in from reference TRBV12-5 and TRBJ2-1): DARVTQTPRHKVTEMGQEVTMRCQPILGHNTVFWYRQTMMQGLELLAYFRNRAPLDDSGMPKDRFSAEMPDATLATLKIQPSEPRDSAVYFCASGNPSSYNEQFFGPGTRLTVL.

The chain carries TRBV19 and TRBJ2-5, with D possibly matching TRBD2 (6 bases). The ends were cut back, 3 bases at V and 7 bases at J, with 27 bases in the middle. Germline V CDR1 and CDR2: LNHDA, SQIVND (reference sequence). This CDR3 comprises 18 residues. CDR3: CASSISKGGGAVTATQYF. The DNA for the CDR3 is TGTGCCAGTAGTATTTCAAAGGGCGGAGGGGCTGTGACCGCGACCCAGTACTTC.

V usage is TRBV14 and J usage is TRBJ1-2; possible D gene TRBD1, 6 bases. V was shortened by 5 bases and J by 7 bases, with 11 bases between the two germline ends. Germline CDR1 and CDR2: SGHDN and FVKESK. The CDR3 consists of 12 residues. The CDR3 DNA is TGTGCCAGCAGCAACACAGGGAGTGGCTACACCTTC. Encoded protein: CASSNTGSGYTF.

CDR3 coding DNA: TGTGCCAGCCGAGGACAGGGGAGTAGCACTGAAGCTTTCTTT. Amino acids: CASRGQGSSTEAFF. The rearrangement uses TRBV18 and TRBJ1-1, with 9 bases aligning to TRBD1. With 8 bases clipped from V and 4 bases from J, the junction kept 8 bases outside the gene matches. Germline V gene lookup returns CDR1 KGHSH and CDR2 LQKENI. This CDR3 contains 14 residues.

The CDR3 here is CASSLEGRVISNEQFF. CDR3 nucleotide sequence: TGTGCCAGCAGCTTGGAGGGGCGCGTAATCTCCAATGAGCAGTTCTTC. V gene TRBV5-5 combines with J gene TRBJ2-1, with D possibly being TRBD1 (5 bases). Deletions cut 0 bases from V and 6 bases from J, with 16 bases between. The CDR3 extends over 16 amino acids. Per germline, CDR1 SGHKS and CDR2 YYEKEE (reference sequence).

This chain uses TRBV6-5 with TRBJ1-1; 8 bases fit TRBD1. There are 15 residues in the CDR3. Germline V gene lookup returns CDR1 MNHEY and CDR2 SVGAGI. After removal of 7 bases from V and 4 bases from J, the junction contained 11 bases not matched to a gene. In nucleotides, the CDR3 is TGTGCCAGCACCCGCATAGACAGGGGAGGCACTGAAGCTTTCTTT. Amino acid sequence: CASTRIDRGGTEAFF.

The chain is built from TRBV28 and TRBJ2-1, with 7 bases lining up with TRBD2. From germline, CDR1 is MDHEN and CDR2 SYDVKM. J gave up 8 bases and V 8 bases, and 3 bases lay outside the gene matches. The CDR3 sequence is 11 residues long. The CDR3 sequence is CASVREDEQFF. In DNA form, the CDR3 reads TGTGCCAGCGTACGGGAGGATGAGCAGTTCTTC.

The V call is TRBV5-4, the J call TRBJ2-1; 10 bases line up with TRBD2. The V and J ends lost 1 base and 1 base, in that order; junction bases with no gene match: 11. CDR3 size: 19 residues. Germline V gene data show CDR1 as SGHNT and CDR2 as YYREEE (reference sequence). The CDR3 coding sequence is TGTGCCAGCAGCTTGCCCAGCGGGAGGGCCCAAGGGTCCTACAATGAGCAGTTCTTC. It codes for CASSLPSGRAQGSYNEQFF.

The genes are TRBV28 and TRBJ1-3; no clear D. The CDR3 spans 15 residues. The germline gives CDR1 MDHEN, CDR2 SYDVKM. Trimming removed 4 bases from V and 4 bases from J, with 14 bases in between. The CDR3 DNA sequence: TGTGCCAGCAGTTCGCAACCTCGACTGGGAAACACCATATATTTT. It specifies CASSSQPRLGNTIYF.

This rearrangement joins TRBV28 to TRBJ1-2; 7 bases line up with TRBD1. Per germline, CDR1 MDHEN and CDR2 SYDVKM. CDR3 length equals 13 residues. V trimming: 5 bases; J trimming: 7 bases; junction bases outside the gene matches: 7. The CDR3 loop is CASSPRQGRGYTF. The CDR3 nucleotides read TGTGCCAGCAGTCCCCGACAGGGCCGTGGCTACACCTTC.

The CDR3 region is CASSPLDRGQETQYF. The CDR3, as DNA: TGTGCCAGTAGTCCCCTGGACAGGGGGCAAGAGACCCAGTACTTC. This chain connects TRBV19 to TRBJ2-5, with TRBD1 matching 10 bases. Germline V CDR1 and CDR2: LNHDA, SQIVND (reference sequence). This CDR3 has 15 amino acids. Unmatched junction bases numbered 5, after V lost 5 bases and J lost 2 bases.

The V call is TRBV30, the J call TRBJ1-3; 7 nucleotides match TRBD1. Germline-derived CDR1 and CDR2 are GTSNPN and SVGIG (reference sequence). The CDR3 spans 15 residues. Germline trimming cut 4 bases from V and 0 bases from J; bases unmatched to any gene: 6. This CDR3 is CAWTPRGSSGNTIYF. DNA of the CDR3: TGTGCCTGGACGCCCAGGGGGAGCTCTGGAAACACCATATATTTT.

The chain links TRBV4-2 to TRBJ2-5; D is uncertain. V dropped 4 bases and J dropped 5 bases, with 11 bases sitting between them. Germline CDR1 is LGHNA and CDR2 is YNFKEQ. CDR3 length equals 13 residues. This CDR3 reads CASSPGSGETQYF. In DNA, the CDR3 is TGTGCCAGCAGCCCCGGGTCCGGGGAGACCCAGTACTTC.

The V and J genes are TRBV28 and TRBJ1-2, with TRBD1 identical over 12 bases. The CDR3 contains 17 residues. V gave up 7 bases and J gave up 0 bases; unmatched junction bases: 9. Per germline, CDR1 MDHEN and CDR2 SYDVKM. The CDR3 sequence: CASNLGGTGGTNYGYTF. DNA of the CDR3: TGTGCCAGCAATCTCGGCGGGACAGGGGGCACTAACTATGGCTACACCTTC.

CDR3: CSVRGRLKDTEAFF. The CDR3 nucleotides read TGCAGCGTTCGAGGTAGGCTCAAGGACACTGAAGCTTTCTTT. V usage is TRBV29-1 and J usage is TRBJ1-1; no reliable D call. The ends were cut back, 5 bases at V and 3 bases at J, with 16 bases in the middle. Per germline, CDR1 SQVTM and CDR2 ANQGSEA. This CDR3 spans 14 amino acids.

This sequence joins TRBV6-5 and TRBJ2-3; no clear D gene. Germline CDR1 MNHEY, CDR2 SVGAGI. CDR3 length equals 12 residues. Trimming took 11 bases from V and 0 from J, leaving 9 bases between them. The CDR3 region has the DNA TGTGCCGGCTCCGGGAGCACAGATACGCAGTATTTT. The encoded protein is CAGSGSTDTQYF.

The chain links TRBV12-3 or TRBV12-4 to TRBJ2-1; D unclear. Deletions cut 5 bases from V and 6 bases from J, with 11 bases between. The CDR3 extends over 13 amino acids. CDR3: CASSPARRNEQFF. DNA for the CDR3: TGTGCCAGCAGTCCAGCGCGTCGCAATGAGCAGTTCTTC.

The chain recombines TRBV19 with TRBJ2-5; perhaps TRBD1 as D (6 bases). V was trimmed by 2 bases and J by 5 bases, leaving 12 bases between them. The germline gives CDR1 LNHDA, CDR2 SQIVND (reference sequence). This CDR3 region has 14 residues. CDR3 in amino acids: CASSINRAVETQYF. CDR3 DNA sequence: TGTGCCAGTAGTATAAACAGGGCGGTGGAGACCCAGTACTTC.

This clone has just one count. CDR3 DNA sequence: TGTGCCAGCAGCTTAACCCCCGCACTCACAGGGACTGAAGCTTTCTTT. It codes for CASSLTPALTGTEAFF. The rearrangement joins TRBV7-3 to TRBJ1-1, with D possibly being TRBD1 (6 bases). The CDR3 is 16 amino acids. Trimming stripped 0 bases from V and 5 bases from J, with 16 bases between. Looked up from germline, CDR1 is SGHTA and CDR2 is FQGTGA. The full variable domain, in which reference TRBV7-3 and TRBJ1-1 provide the parts outside the CDR3, is GAGVSQTPSNKVTEKGKYVELRCDPISGHTALYWYRQSLGQGPEFLIYFQGTGAADDSGLPNDRFFAVRPEGSVSTLKIQRTERGDSAVYLCASSLTPALTGTEAFFGQGTRLTVV.

This chain links TRBV7-9 with TRBJ1-2, with D possibly TRBD1 on 5 matching bases. The V end lost 5 bases, the J end lost 3 bases, and 7 bases lay between the germline ends. The CDR3 has 12 amino acids. CDR1 and CDR2 from the germline V gene are SEHNR and FQNEAQ (reference sequence). The CDR3 DNA is TGTGCCAGCAGCCGGGGGGACTATGGCTACACCTTC. Protein: CASSRGDYGYTF.

V is TRBV11-2 and J is TRBJ1-1; the match to TRBD1 covers 8 bases. Per the germline V gene, CDR1 is SGHAT and CDR2 is FQNNGV. The trim removed 4 bases at V and 2 bases at J, leaving 18 bases unmatched. This CDR3 region has 19 residues. CDR3 in DNA: TGTGCCAGCAGCTCCGCTACCGGGACAGGACCCCAGATAAACACTGAAGCTTTCTTT. Protein sequence: CASSSATGTGPQINTEAFF. Supplemented by reference TRBV11-2 and TRBJ1-1, the full variable domain reads EAGVAQSPRYKIIEKRQSVAFWCNPISGHATLYWYQQILGQGPKLLIQFQNNGVVDDSQLPKDRFSAERLKGVDSTLKIQPAKLEDSAVYLCASSSATGTGPQINTEAFFGQGTRLTVV.

The J gene is TRBJ2-3, the V gene TRBV4-2; weak D call: TRBD2 (5 bases). CDR3 length: 15 amino acids. V was trimmed by 0 bases and J by 7 bases, leaving 14 bases between them. The germline gives CDR1 LGHNA, CDR2 YNFKEQ. The CDR3 here is CASSQESWERNTQYF. CDR3 DNA sequence: TGTGCCAGCAGCCAAGAATCGTGGGAGAGGAATACGCAGTATTTT.

The genes are TRBV7-3 and TRBJ2-3; weak D call: TRBD2 (7 bases). Deletions cut 3 bases from V and 1 base from J, with 26 bases between. Per germline, CDR1 SGHTA and CDR2 FQGTGA. The CDR3 has 20 amino acids. The CDR3 protein is CASSFPMAGAPRGGTDTQYF. The CDR3 DNA sequence: TGTGCCAGCAGCTTTCCAATGGCGGGGGCGCCTCGTGGCGGCACAGATACGCAGTATTTT.

The chain couples TRBV27 to TRBJ2-2, with TRBD1 matching 10 bases. The germline V gene encodes CDR1 MNHEY and CDR2 SMNVEV (reference sequence). The CDR3 extends over 17 amino acids. Trimming cost V 6 bases and J 3 bases; bases outside gene matches: 10. CDR3 region: CASRRNRDRGHTGELFF. The CDR3 bases are TGTGCCAGCAGAAGAAACCGGGACAGGGGTCACACCGGGGAGCTGTTTTTT.

The table lists this clone with a count of one. The V call is TRBV19, the J call TRBJ1-5; 7 nucleotides align to TRBD1. In germline, CDR1 is LNHDA, CDR2 SQIVND (reference sequence). This CDR3 contains 12 residues. J was trimmed by 7 bases and V by 6 bases; bases with no gene match: 3. CDR3 sequence reads: CASRQGRQPQHF. The CDR3 nucleotides read TGTGCCAGTAGACAGGGGCGACAGCCCCAGCATTTT. The variable domain in full, completed from reference TRBV19 and TRBJ1-5, reads DGGITQSPKYLFRKEGQNVTLSCEQNLNHDAMYWYRQDPGQGLRLIYYSQIVNDFQKGDIAEGYSVSREKKESFPLTVTSAQKNPTAFYLCASRQGRQPQHFGDGTRLSIL.

This clone occurred once. The gene calls are TRBV28 and TRBJ1-2; TRBD1 aligns across 8 bases. Trimming cost V 7 bases and J 3 bases; bases outside gene matches: 7. Per the germline V gene, CDR1 is MDHEN and CDR2 is SYDVKM. The length of the CDR3 is 14 residues. Here the CDR3 DNA reads TGTGCCAGCAACCCAGGGGGCAGGGACTATGGCTACACCTTC. Translation gives CASNPGGRDYGYTF.

The gene calls are TRBV4-1 and TRBJ1-2; TRBD1 might be the D (6 bases). With 4 bases removed from V and 3 bases from J, the gap between germline ends came to 12 bases. The germline gives CDR1 MGHRA, CDR2 YSYEKL. The CDR3 covers 14 residues. The CDR3 spells CASSLGGPDYGYTF. The CDR3 region has the DNA TGCGCCAGCAGCCTTGGGGGCCCGGACTATGGCTACACCTTC.

This clone has only one observation. This rearrangement joins TRBV5-5 to TRBJ2-6; the D gene is possibly TRBD1 (5 bases). Trimming took 0 bases from V and 9 from J, leaving 16 bases between them. Germline CDR1 reads SGHKS; CDR2 reads YYEKEE (reference sequence). This CDR3 comprises 16 residues. CDR3 coding DNA: TGTGCCAGCAGCTTGGCGGTAGGGGTAGAGGTCAACGTCCTGACTTTC. Its translation: CASSLAVGVEVNVLTF.

A single count supports this clone. The rearrangement links TRBV7-2 to TRBJ1-1; TRBD1 might be the D (5 bases). V lost 7 bases to trimming and J lost 4 bases, with 16 bases between them. This CDR3 comprises 14 residues. CDR1 and CDR2 (germline): SGHTA, FQGNSA. The chain's CDR3 is CASTTEAGLTEAFF. The CDR3 bases are TGTGCCAGCACTACCGAGGCAGGGCTCACTGAAGCTTTCTTT.

This chain joins TRBV29-1 and TRBJ1-3; the D gene is possibly TRBD1 (5 bases). The ends were cut back, 3 bases at V and 9 bases at J, with 12 bases in the middle. In germline, CDR1 is SQVTM, CDR2 ANQGSEA. The length of the CDR3 is 12 residues. This chain's CDR3 is CSVDSGGTTIYF. The CDR3, as DNA: TGCAGCGTTGACTCCGGGGGGACCACCATATATTTT.

The chain employs TRBV2 and TRBJ2-1, with 9 bases fitting TRBD1. With V trimmed by 4 bases and J by 8 bases, 3 bases remained unmatched. This CDR3 has 13 residues. The germline V gene has CDR1 SNHLY and CDR2 FYNNEI. Here the CDR3 reads CASSGDRAHEQFF. The DNA of the CDR3 is TGTGCCAGCAGTGGGGACAGGGCCCATGAGCAGTTCTTC.

J is TRBJ2-1 and V is TRBV24-1, with D perhaps matching TRBD1 (7 bases). Per germline, CDR1 KGHDR and CDR2 SFDVKD. The CDR3 loop spans 17 amino acids. Trimming shortened V by 4 bases and J by 7 bases, and 22 bases separated the two germline ends. Here the CDR3 DNA reads TGTGCCACCAGTGACGGAGGGGGCGGTGGGGTCTCGAATGAGCAGTTCTTC. Amino acid sequence: CATSDGGGGGVSNEQFF.